The table lists the clone carrying this TCR beta chain with a few counts. Its antigen remains unknown. The V end was cut by 0 bases, the J end by 8 bases, with 9 bases between. The CDR3 is 14 residues long. Germline V gene lookup returns CDR1 SGHKS and CDR2 YYEKEE (reference sequence). This entry comes from a study of T cells in Graves' hyperthyroidism and ophthalmopathy. Overall study context: Peripheral blood was obtained at initial diagnosis, preceding any treatment.

Using RNA transcripts as the source, TCR beta CDR3 regions were amplified. HTBI primers were employed in a first-round RT-PCR of the TCR CDR3. TCRdb used MiXCR to reprocess the multiplex PCR reads, holding one entry per CDR3 protein. Here the sample spans around 600,000 distinct CDR3 sequences, 12% to 15% being singletons. Study-wide points: Onset of ophthalmopathy came a median roughly 6.4 months after the model predicted it.

This receptor was identified in a woman between 18 and 29 years old with Graves' ophthalmopathy. This chain joins TRBV5-5 and TRBJ1-6, with D uncertain. The specimen was blood. CDR3 sequence (DNA): TGTGCCAGCAGCTTGGGTACCGTGTATTCACCCCTCCACTTT. Its protein is CASSLGTVYSPLHF.